This entry features one TCR beta chain sequence. The antigen remains unidentified. Trimming left V 8 bases short and J 3 bases short, with 16 bases between. Germline lookup yields CDR1 MNHNS and CDR2 SASEGT. The CDR3 consists of 14 residues. The data stem from a study of OX40 agonist ivuxolimab in advanced cancers. About the study: The study gave patients intravenous ivuxolimab at 0.01 to 10 mg/kg every 2 weeks.

Repertoires were generated with immunoSEQ multiplex PCR, while TCRdb's copy carries only in-frame clones and drops some. This sample carries about 110,000 clones, less than 95% of them seen once, and the ten largest clones take 0.66%. Overall study findings and caveats: There was clonal expansion of CD4+ and CD8+ blood T cells by week 6 at 0.1 to 3.0 mg/kg.

The rearrangement uses TRBV6-1 and TRBJ1-2; the D is unclear. Material: CD4+ or CD8+ T cells sorted from blood, obtained in a trial of the OX40 agonist ivuxolimab. The sequence came from an adult with an advanced solid tumor such as melanoma, head and neck, liver or kidney cancer. This CDR3 reads CASHSGGVDYGYTF. The CDR3 bases are TGTGCCAGCCATAGTGGCGGGGTGGACTATGGCTACACCTTC.